The source of this T cell receptor (beta chain) is a study of blood T cell repertoires in COVID-19. Study information: The samples span acute and convalescent COVID-19 from the United States, Italy and Spain. T cells, B-cell-depleted T cells, or PBMCs supplied cDNA or gDNA.

After removal of 3 bases from V and 7 bases from J, the junction contained 8 bases not matched to a gene. Germline V lookup: CDR1 SQVTM, CDR2 ANQGSEA. The CDR3 consists of 14 residues. Source study methods: Nucleated cell counts were estimated from reference gene primer amplification. This table comes from immunoSEQ multiplex PCR, and its TCRdb copy is limited to in-frame clones, with some not included. V and J calls plus clone size are reproduced from that table; the DNA served to infer D and trimming. The profile shows 80,000 to 95,000 clones, about nine tenths of them singletons. Source material: peripheral blood. The V and J genes are TRBV29-1 and TRBJ1-4; TRBD1 agrees at 7 bases. The source is a man aged 45-65 years with active or convalescent COVID-19. The CDR3 is CSVDQQGFGEKLFF. The CDR3 bases are TGCAGCGTTGATCAACAGGGGTTCGGTGAAAAACTGTTTTTT.